The subject of this entry is one TCR beta chain. This clonotype occurred many times. What this receptor recognizes is not known. No much larger clone is present one base from it, and per-base qualities are unavailable. The CDR3 has 15 amino acids, counting the end cysteine and phenylalanine. The read is trimmed to its CDR3 DNA, 45 bases read in frame from base 1. For this chain, trimming is 4 bases at the V end and 4 bases at the J end, and the number of junction bases without a gene match is 8. Sequences SGHTA (CDR1) and FQGNSA (CDR2) are obtained from the germline V gene. For sequencing, an Illumina HiSeq 2000 was employed. TCR beta chain libraries were generated by multiplex PCR amplification. High-throughput sequencing was used to analyze the amplified TCR beta chain products. TCRdb took the public reads, trimmed them with fastp at Q25, ran MiXCR for clone calling and kept in-frame beta chains. Entries are consolidated by CDR3 protein sequence, retaining the most common genes and DNA. Within this sample are around 130,000 distinct CDR3 sequences, with 30% to 35% of them counted one time only. The top ten clones comprise roughly 2.2% of the sample.

This specimen belongs to a study of breast tumors, draining lymph nodes, adjacent tissues listed by TCRdb under 2016. Background on the whole study: The study compared TCR beta repertoires across tumor, adjacent nontumor tissue and axillary lymph nodes from breast cancer patients. In human breast cancer, the study set out to evaluate how tumor, surrounding tissue and draining lymph node repertoires relate to one another and whether T cells may move between these sites.

The lymph node samples were taken from the axillary draining lymph nodes of breast cancer patients. Broad study findings and their caveats: Tumor and nontumor tissue repertoires were significantly more similar in luminal-like than in basal-like breast cancer. Tumor T-cell repertoires showed less diversity than lymph node repertoires and more diversity than nontumor tissue repertoires, and tumor T-cell repertoires showed preferential V and J gene usage. The data were considered consistent with the idea that most tumor T cells come from the lymph node and then expand in tumor tissue. Rather than being directly demonstrated, the conclusion that tumor T cells originate in lymph nodes was presented as consistent with a hypothesis.

Recombination connected TRBV7-2 to TRBJ2-5; TRBD1 matches 8 bases in the middle. Material: axillary lymph node tissue. This receptor was identified in a female donor with breast cancer. Some clones in this sample may be carry-over from other donors' samples. The sequenced DNA is TGTGCCAGCAGCTACAAGACAGGGGTGGGAGAGACCCAGTACTTC. Its protein is CASSYKTGVGETQYF.